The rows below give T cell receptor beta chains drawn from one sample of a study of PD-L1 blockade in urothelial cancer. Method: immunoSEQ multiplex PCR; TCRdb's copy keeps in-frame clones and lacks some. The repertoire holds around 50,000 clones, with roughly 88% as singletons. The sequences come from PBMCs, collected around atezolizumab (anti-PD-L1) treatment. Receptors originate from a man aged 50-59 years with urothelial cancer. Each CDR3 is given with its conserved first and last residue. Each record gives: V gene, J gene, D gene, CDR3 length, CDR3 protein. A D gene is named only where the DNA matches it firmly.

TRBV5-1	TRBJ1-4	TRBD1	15	CASSVSTGGEGGLFF
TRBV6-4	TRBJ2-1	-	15	CASSARTDSYNEQFF
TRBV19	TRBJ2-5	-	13	CASSIVSGETQYF
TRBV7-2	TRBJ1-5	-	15	CASSSPRGSNQPQHF
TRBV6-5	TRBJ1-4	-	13	CASSYSRQQKLFF
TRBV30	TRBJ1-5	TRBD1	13	CAWRTGVNQPQHF
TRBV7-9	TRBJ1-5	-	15	CASSLSWPANQPQHF
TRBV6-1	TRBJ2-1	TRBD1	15	CASSLSGTGGSEQFF
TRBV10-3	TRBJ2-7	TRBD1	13	CAISEGGGYEQYF
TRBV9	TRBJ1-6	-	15	CASSVAGVGNSPLHF
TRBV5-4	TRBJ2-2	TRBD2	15	CASSSGGFNTGELFF
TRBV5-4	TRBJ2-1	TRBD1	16	CASSHPQTGGADEQFF
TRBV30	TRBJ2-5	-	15	CAWTTGQGYQETQYF
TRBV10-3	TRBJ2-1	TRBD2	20	CAITGARDGTSGRTYNEQFF
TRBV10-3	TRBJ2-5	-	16	CAISESVGQGRKTQYF
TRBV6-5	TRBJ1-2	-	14	CASSTRQINYGYTF
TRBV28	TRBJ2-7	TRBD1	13	CASRLTGSHEQYF
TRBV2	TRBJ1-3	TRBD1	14	CASSKTGPGNTIYF
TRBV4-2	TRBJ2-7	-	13	CASSPIFTYEQYF
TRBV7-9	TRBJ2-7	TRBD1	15	CASSSTRDRPYEQYF
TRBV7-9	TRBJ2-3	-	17	CASSRFSGGPSTDTQYF
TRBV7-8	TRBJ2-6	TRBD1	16	CASSLERGLGANVLTF